A single sample gave rise to the 19 T cell receptor beta chains below, sequenced in a study of cytomegalovirus exposure and HLA in healthy donors. Both 60 Vbeta primers and 13 Jbeta primers went into the PCR. TCRdb's table, derived via immunoSEQ multiplex PCR, lists solely in-frame clones and lacks some. The data show just under 95,000 clones, roughly 80% seen once. The specimen sequenced was PBMCs. Receptor source: a man over 45 in good health and CMV-seropositive.

This clone was recorded only once. The J gene is TRBJ1-1, the V gene TRBV19, with 8 positions matching TRBD1. With 4 bases clipped from V and 0 bases from J, the junction kept 4 bases outside the gene matches. The germline V gene has CDR1 LNHDA and CDR2 SQIVND (reference sequence). The CDR3 totals 15 residues. CDR3 sequence reads: CASSRAGGLNTEAFF. The CDR3 nucleotides read TGTGCCAGTAGTAGGGCAGGGGGCTTGAACACTGAAGCTTTCTTT.

The chain couples TRBV5-1 to TRBJ1-1; tentatively, D is TRBD1 (6 bases). Trimming took 7 bases from V and 2 from J, leaving 12 bases between them. Germline V gene data show CDR1 as SGHRS and CDR2 as YFSETQ. The CDR3 spans 13 residues. Written as DNA, the CDR3 is TGCGCCAGCCGATGGACAGCAAACACTGAAGCTTTCTTT. Its translation: CASRWTANTEAFF.

This chain links TRBV30 with TRBJ2-1; 8 nucleotides align to TRBD1. Per germline, CDR1 GTSNPN and CDR2 SVGIG (reference sequence). Trimming at V came to 4 bases and at J to 7 bases, leaving 3 bases not matched to a gene. CDR3 length: 12 residues. The CDR3 loop reads CAWTGGTNEQFF. In DNA form, the CDR3 reads TGTGCCTGGACAGGGGGCACGAATGAGCAGTTCTTC.

V gene TRBV28 combines with J gene TRBJ1-5; possibly TRBD1 for D (6 bases). The CDR3 length is 15 residues. V gave up 7 bases and J gave up 3 bases, with 16 bases separating them. Per the germline V gene, CDR1 is MDHEN and CDR2 is SYDVKM. In nucleotides, the CDR3 is TGTGCCAGCAATCTACAGGGCACGAACAATCAGCCCCAGCATTTT. Translation gives CASNLQGTNNQPQHF.

The genes are TRBV7-9 and TRBJ1-4; 9 bases agree with TRBD1. This CDR3 contains 17 residues. The ends lost 5 bases at V and 0 bases at J; junction bases unmatched: 7. Looked up from germline, CDR1 is SEHNR and CDR2 is FQNEAQ (reference sequence). CDR3 protein: CASSPGQGTATNEKLFF. DNA for the CDR3: TGTGCCAGCAGCCCGGGACAGGGAACAGCAACTAATGAAAAACTGTTTTTT.

This CDR3 reads CASSRGAVNTGELFF. DNA for the CDR3: TGTGCCAGCAGCCGCGGGGCGGTGAACACCGGGGAGCTGTTTTTT. This sequence joins TRBV7-3 and TRBJ2-2; D is perhaps TRBD2 (6 bases). From germline, CDR1 is SGHTA and CDR2 FQGTGA. V was pared by 5 bases and J by 1 base, with 11 bases between. The CDR3 loop spans 15 amino acids. The full variable domain, its missing parts supplied by reference TRBV7-3 and TRBJ2-2, is GAGVSQTPSNKVTEKGKYVELRCDPISGHTALYWYRQSLGQGPEFLIYFQGTGAADDSGLPNDRFFAVRPEGSVSTLKIQRTERGDSAVYLCASSRGAVNTGELFFGEGSRLTVL.

Only one count was recorded for this clone. The rearrangement joins TRBV19 to TRBJ1-6; 12 bases map to TRBD1. The germline CDR1 and CDR2 sequences are LNHDA and SQIVND (reference sequence). Trimming took 6 bases from V and 9 from J; bases not matched to a gene: 9. The CDR3 sequence is 16 residues long. Here the CDR3 reads CASSPLGTGGSSPLHF. CDR3 DNA sequence: TGTGCCAGTAGCCCCCTCGGGACAGGGGGCAGTTCACCCCTCCACTTT.

The J gene is TRBJ1-1, the V gene TRBV28; a weak D match, TRBD1 (6 bases). V shed 6 bases and J shed 6 bases, with 11 bases lying between them. Germline assignment: CDR1 MDHEN and CDR2 SYDVKM. The length of the CDR3 is 12 residues. In DNA form, the CDR3 reads TGTGCCAGCAGCTTAGAGGGGGCTGAAGCTTTCTTT. Translating it yields CASSLEGAEAFF.

This rearrangement joins TRBV5-1 to TRBJ2-3; TRBD2 agrees at 9 bases. CDR3 size: 15 residues. The V and J ends lost 4 bases and 1 base, in that order; junction bases with no gene match: 4. The germline V gene has CDR1 SGHRS and CDR2 YFSETQ. The CDR3 DNA reads TGCGCCAGCAGCCGCTGGACTAGCGGCACAGATACGCAGTATTTT. This encodes CASSRWTSGTDTQYF.

The gene calls are TRBV18 and TRBJ2-1, with a tentative D call TRBD1 (6 bases). The V gene lost 2 bases and the J gene lost 5 bases, with 22 bases spanning the gap. The CDR3 extends over 18 amino acids. The germline V gene has CDR1 KGHSH and CDR2 LQKENI. CDR3 coding DNA: TGTGCCAGCTCACCAATTTTTGGGGGCCATCTCGGGGACAATGAGCAGTTCTTC. Translating it yields CASSPIFGGHLGDNEQFF.

The chain links TRBV5-6 to TRBJ2-1; tentative D call: TRBD2 (6 bases). CDR1 is SGHDT, CDR2 YYEEEE, per germline. This CDR3 comprises 15 residues. The V end was cut by 7 bases, the J end by 3 bases, with 17 bases between. The CDR3 loop is CASSVGGVGYNEQFF. CDR3 coding DNA: TGTGCCAGCTCTGTGGGAGGTGTCGGCTACAATGAGCAGTTCTTC.

The CDR3 DNA reads TGCGCCAGCAGACGCGGACAGGATAATTCACCCCTCCACTTT. Protein: CASRRGQDNSPLHF. The chain couples TRBV5-1 to TRBJ1-6; 7 bases match TRBD1. The J segment lost 5 bases and the V segment lost 5 bases, leaving 4 bases of the junction unmatched. The CDR3 loop spans 14 amino acids. Germline V lookup: CDR1 SGHRS, CDR2 YFSETQ.

The chain carries TRBV4-2 and TRBJ1-6; no clear D gene. Germline V CDR1 and CDR2: LGHNA, YNFKEQ. The CDR3 sequence is 14 residues long. V was trimmed by 1 base and J by 9 bases, leaving 10 bases between them. The CDR3 spells CASSQGLRASPLHF. The CDR3 DNA is TGTGCCAGCAGCCAAGGACTCCGTGCTTCACCCCTCCACTTT.

The chain has TRBV9 and TRBJ1-5; no clear D. The CDR3 covers 17 residues. Trimming stripped 1 base from V and 2 bases from J, with 16 bases between. The germline V gene encodes CDR1 SGDLS and CDR2 YYNGEE. The CDR3 spells CASSVRFGGSGNQPQHF. The CDR3 DNA follows: TGTGCCAGCAGCGTAAGGTTTGGAGGGTCAGGCAATCAGCCCCAGCATTTT.

Concerning this clone: A read error may account for a junction end that differs from germline. V usage is TRBV30 and J usage is TRBJ1-6; the D is unclear. This CDR3 is built from 13 residues. Germline V gene lookup returns CDR1 GTSNPN and CDR2 SVGIG (reference sequence). Here the CDR3 DNA reads TGTGCCTGGAGTGTTGAGGGAAGTTCACCCCTCAACTTT. Protein: CAWSVEGSSPLNF. The full variable domain, rest sourced from reference TRBV30 and TRBJ1-6, is SQTIHQWPATLVQPVGSPLSLECTVEGTSNPNLYWYRQAAGRGLQLLFYSVGIGQISSEVPQNLSASRPQDRQFILSSKKLLLSDSGFYLCAWSVEGSSPLNFGNGTRLTVT.

Written as DNA, the CDR3 is TGTGCCTGCCAGGGTGCCACAGATACGCAGTATTTT. As protein: CACQGATDTQYF. The rearrangement links TRBV30 to TRBJ2-3, with D possibly being TRBD1 (5 bases). This CDR3 is built from 12 residues. Germline CDR1 is GTSNPN and CDR2 is SVGIG (reference sequence). The V end lost 6 bases, the J end lost 2 bases, and 9 bases lay between the germline ends.

On this clone itself: The identical CDR3 is also encoded by other nucleotide sequences in the sample. The rearrangement uses TRBV9 and TRBJ1-5, with 7 bases fitting TRBD1. The CDR3 has 13 residues. The V segment lost 2 bases and the J segment 4 bases; nucleotides outside the gene matches: 0. CDR1 and CDR2 (germline): SGDLS, YYNGEE. CDR3 sequence: CASSVGQNQPQHF. CDR3 nucleotide sequence: TGTGCCAGCAGCGTGGGACAGAATCAGCCCCAGCATTTT.

In this sample, this clone turned up once. The chain couples TRBV19 to TRBJ1-3; D uncertain. Germline V gene lookup returns CDR1 LNHDA and CDR2 SQIVND (reference sequence). The CDR3 spans 15 residues. Trimming shortened V by 5 bases and J by 0 bases, and 11 bases separated the two germline ends. The CDR3 DNA reads TGTGCCAGTAGTGCCCTACTCGGCTCTGGAAACACCATATATTTT. It codes for CASSALLGSGNTIYF.

V gene TRBV4-3 combines with J gene TRBJ1-2, with a tentative D call TRBD1 (6 bases). CDR3 length: 15 residues. The germline gives CDR1 LGHNA, CDR2 YSLEER. Trimming removed 1 base from V and 4 bases from J, with 13 bases in between. CDR3 region: CASSQADRPVYGYTF. CDR3 sequence (DNA): TGCGCCAGCAGCCAAGCTGACAGGCCCGTCTATGGCTACACCTTC.